The rows below give T cell receptor beta chains drawn from one sample of a study of T cells in Graves' hyperthyroidism and ophthalmopathy. MiXCR, run by TCRdb on the multiplex PCR reads, gives a single entry per CDR3 protein. This table holds under 300,000 distinct CDR3 sequences, around 22% found once. Sequencing was performed on blood. The source is a man in his thirties or forties with Graves' ophthalmopathy. CDR3s include the opening cysteine and the closing phenylalanine or tryptophan. Fields, in order: clone size, J gene, D gene, V gene, CDR3 length, CDR3 DNA, CDR3 protein. A D gene is named only where the DNA matches it firmly. The size entry is marked missing in some rows and otherwise reads once, few, many or a size class.

clone size: .; J gene: TRBJ2-7; D gene: TRBD1; V gene: TRBV5-6; CDR3 length: 13; CDR3 DNA: TGTGCCAGCAGCTACAGGGGAATTTACGAGCAGTACTTC; CDR3 protein: CASSYRGIYEQYF
clone size: .; J gene: TRBJ2-3; D gene: TRBD1; V gene: TRBV20-1; CDR3 length: 14; CDR3 DNA: TGCAGTGCCACAGACAGGGGGCTTGGAGATACGCAGTATTTT; CDR3 protein: CSATDRGLGDTQYF
clone size: few; J gene: TRBJ2-1; D gene: .; V gene: TRBV30; CDR3 length: 14; CDR3 DNA: TGTGCCTGGAGTGTAGGAGCAACTTACAATGAGCAGTTCTTC; CDR3 protein: CAWSVGATYNEQFF
clone size: few; J gene: TRBJ2-1; D gene: TRBD1; V gene: TRBV24-1; CDR3 length: 16; CDR3 DNA: TGTGCCACCAGCTCTGGGACAGCTAGCTCCTACAATGAGCAGTTCTTC; CDR3 protein: CATSSGTASSYNEQFF
clone size: few; J gene: TRBJ2-5; D gene: TRBD2; V gene: TRBV12-3/TRBV12-4; CDR3 length: 11; CDR3 DNA: TGTGCCAGCAGTAGTACCGGGACTAGATACTTC; CDR3 protein: CASSSTGTRYF
clone size: many; J gene: TRBJ2-3; D gene: TRBD2; V gene: TRBV11-3; CDR3 length: 19; CDR3 DNA: TGTGCCAGCAGCTTAGTGGGGAGACTAGCGGGAGAGACCTCAGATACGCAGTATTTT; CDR3 protein: CASSLVGRLAGETSDTQYF
clone size: .; J gene: TRBJ1-2; D gene: .; V gene: TRBV19; CDR3 length: 12; CDR3 DNA: TGTGCCAGTAGTCCGAGTAGAAGGGGGTACACCTTC; CDR3 protein: CASSPSRRGYTF
clone size: many; J gene: TRBJ1-1; D gene: .; V gene: TRBV5-1; CDR3 length: 15; CDR3 DNA: TGCGCCAGCAGCTTGGTACGCAGTTCTAACACTGAAGCTTTCTTT; CDR3 protein: CASSLVRSSNTEAFF
clone size: few; J gene: TRBJ2-5; D gene: .; V gene: TRBV5-1; CDR3 length: 16; CDR3 DNA: TGCGCCAGCAGCTTGGAGGTTGCAGGGGCCAAAGAGACCCAGTACTTC; CDR3 protein: CASSLEVAGAKETQYF
clone size: many; J gene: TRBJ2-1; D gene: TRBD2; V gene: TRBV11-2; CDR3 length: 15; CDR3 DNA: TGTGCCAGCAGCTTAATATCTGGCGGGAGAGGCGAGCAGTTCTTC; CDR3 protein: CASSLISGGRGEQFF
clone size: many; J gene: TRBJ1-1; D gene: .; V gene: TRBV11-1; CDR3 length: 12; CDR3 DNA: TGTGCCAGCAGCTTATTGGGGACTGAAGCTTTCTTT; CDR3 protein: CASSLLGTEAFF
clone size: few; J gene: TRBJ2-7; D gene: TRBD2; V gene: TRBV6-1; CDR3 length: 19; CDR3 DNA: TGTGCCAGCAGTCACAGGGGCGGGGGACTAGCCCGTACCACCTACGAGCAGTACTTC; CDR3 protein: CASSHRGGGLARTTYEQYF
clone size: .; J gene: TRBJ2-1; D gene: TRBD2; V gene: TRBV15; CDR3 length: 12; CDR3 DNA: TGTGCCACCAGCAGAGCGCGGGAGGAGCAGTTCTTC; CDR3 protein: CATSRAREEQFF
clone size: .; J gene: TRBJ1-2; D gene: .; V gene: TRBV4-2; CDR3 length: 14; CDR3 DNA: TGTGCCAGCAGCCAAGATCGGGGGAACTATGGCTACACCTTC; CDR3 protein: CASSQDRGNYGYTF
clone size: many; J gene: TRBJ1-6; D gene: .; V gene: TRBV11-2; CDR3 length: 17; CDR3 DNA: TGTGCCAGCAGCCGACTACAACTAGGGCGGGGTGGTTCACCCCTCCACTTT; CDR3 protein: CASSRLQLGRGGSPLHF
clone size: .; J gene: TRBJ2-7; D gene: .; V gene: TRBV9; CDR3 length: 16; CDR3 DNA: TGTGCCAGCAGCTTCCCCGGACGGGAAAGCTCCTACGAGCAGTACTTC; CDR3 protein: CASSFPGRESSYEQYF